This T cell receptor (beta chain) was sequenced for a study of memory CD4+ T cells and cytomegalovirus serostatus. Single viable CD3+CD4+CD8-CD45RO+ cells were sorted as the memory CD4+ T cells. Germline lookup yields CDR1 SGHTA and CDR2 FQGNSA. V dropped 5 bases and J dropped 1 base, with 13 bases sitting between them. CDR3 length: 15 residues. This clone was counted a single time. Original handling: After removing out-of-frame reads, around 2,100,000 distinct TCRbeta sequences remained. Method: immunoSEQ multiplex PCR; TCRdb's copy keeps in-frame clones and lacks some. V and J calls plus clone size are reproduced from that table; the DNA served to infer D and trimming. The sample records 45,000 to 65,000 clones, 65% to 85% being singletons.

Source material: memory CD4+ T cells from blood. The clonotype was recovered from an adult in good health and CMV-seronegative. J is TRBJ2-3 and V is TRBV7-2, with a tentative D call TRBD2 (6 bases). DNA for the CDR3: TGTGCCAGCAGCCCCGGGAGTTTGGGCACAGATACGCAGTATTTT. Translated: CASSPGSLGTDTQYF.